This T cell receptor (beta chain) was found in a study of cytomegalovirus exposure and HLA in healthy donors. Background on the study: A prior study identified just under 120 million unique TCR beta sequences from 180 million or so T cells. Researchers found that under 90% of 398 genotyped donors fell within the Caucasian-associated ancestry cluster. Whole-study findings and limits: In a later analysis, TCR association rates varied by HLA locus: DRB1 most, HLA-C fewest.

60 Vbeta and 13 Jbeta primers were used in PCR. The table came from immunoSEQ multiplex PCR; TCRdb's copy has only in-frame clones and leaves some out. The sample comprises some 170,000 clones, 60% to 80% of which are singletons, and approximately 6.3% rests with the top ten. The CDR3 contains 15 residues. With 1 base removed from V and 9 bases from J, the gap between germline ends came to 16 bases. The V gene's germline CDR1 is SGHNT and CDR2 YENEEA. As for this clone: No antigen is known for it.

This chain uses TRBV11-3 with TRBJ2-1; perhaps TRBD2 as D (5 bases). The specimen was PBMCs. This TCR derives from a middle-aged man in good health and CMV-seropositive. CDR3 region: CASSLGGVGRGEQFF. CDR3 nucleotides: TGTGCCAGCAGCTTAGGAGGCGTGGGTCGGGGTGAGCAGTTCTTC.